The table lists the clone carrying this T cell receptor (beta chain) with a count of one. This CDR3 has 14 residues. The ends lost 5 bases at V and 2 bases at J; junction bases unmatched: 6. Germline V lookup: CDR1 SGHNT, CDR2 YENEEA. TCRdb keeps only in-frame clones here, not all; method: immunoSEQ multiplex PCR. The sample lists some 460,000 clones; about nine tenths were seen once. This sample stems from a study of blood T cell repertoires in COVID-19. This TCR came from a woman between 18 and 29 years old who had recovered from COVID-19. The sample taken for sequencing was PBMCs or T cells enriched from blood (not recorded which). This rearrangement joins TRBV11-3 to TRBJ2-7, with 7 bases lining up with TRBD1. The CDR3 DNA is TGTGCCAGCAGCCCCCTGGGACAGCCCTACGAGCAGTACTTC. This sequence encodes CASSPLGQPYEQYF.